This is a list of T cell receptor beta chains from one sample in a study of shared clonotypes between healthy human individuals. Some clones are missing from TCRdb's copy, which holds only in-frame ones; the method was immunoSEQ multiplex PCR. Found here are about 1.5 million clones, more than 95% of them singletons; the top ten hold roughly 1.2%. The sample comprised naive CD4+ T cells sorted from blood. All receptors derive from a man in his thirties or forties in good health. Each CDR3 is given with its conserved first and last residue.

v_call,j_call,cdr3_aa
TRBV7-3,TRBJ2-3,CASSLILAGNTDTQYF
TRBV2,TRBJ2-7,CASSEARSGEQYF
TRBV14,TRBJ2-5,CASSQQETQYF
TRBV14,TRBJ1-1,CASSPGVLTEAFF
TRBV5-5,TRBJ2-1,CASSLIGAIYNEQFF
TRBV27,TRBJ1-1,CASIIQGARTEAFF
TRBV27,TRBJ2-7,CASSLEGSYEQYF
TRBV6-1,TRBJ1-4,CASSVWRTNEKLFF
TRBV4-1,TRBJ2-2,CASSHRQGIPGELFF
TRBV20-1,TRBJ2-5,CSARHQKTQYF
TRBV10-2,TRBJ2-3,CASRQSTDTQYF
TRBV11-2,TRBJ1-5,CASSDSRGLGQPQHF
TRBV5-1,TRBJ2-3,CASSLGHGDTQYF
TRBV6-1,TRBJ1-3,CASSEVPSGAYGNTIYF
TRBV30,TRBJ2-7,CAWKKGSYEQYF
TRBV9,TRBJ2-1,CASSVGSGPSYNEQFF
TRBV11-2,TRBJ2-5,CASSFGTGETQYF
TRBV5-4,TRBJ2-2,CASGPSGYVGELFF
TRBV6-5,TRBJ2-3,CASMSGTDTQYF
TRBV11-2,TRBJ2-7,CASRGLAGRASYEQYF
TRBV5-1,TRBJ2-1,CASSPGTSGKYYEQFF
TRBV28,TRBJ2-6,CASSLHSGLGSGANVLTF
TRBV28,TRBJ1-5,CASSSGQGPQSRPQHF
TRBV5-4,TRBJ1-2,CASRGQTANYGYTF
TRBV19,TRBJ2-2,CASSILRNTGELFF
TRBV10-3,TRBJ2-5,CAISVSPSPETQYF
TRBV10-3,TRBJ1-2,CAIRATGPSNYGYTF
TRBV27,TRBJ2-4,CASSPRTGLNIQYF
TRBV5-6,TRBJ2-7,CASSFWDRGREQYF
TRBV27,TRBJ2-1,CASSPPSPGSINEQFF
TRBV5-4,TRBJ1-2,CASSPTGQGYGYTF
TRBV5-1,TRBJ2-4,CASSFKKNIQYF
TRBV27,TRBJ2-2,CASRTNGRINTGELFF
TRBV28,TRBJ2-1,CASRGTGRNEQFF
TRBV10-2,TRBJ1-2,CASKGDGYTF
TRBV29-1,TRBJ1-2,CSVDQGSRPGNYGYTF
TRBV28,TRBJ1-2,CASSLLLSGYTF
TRBV11-3,TRBJ2-2,CASSLVRAGELFF
TRBV7-8,TRBJ2-7,CASSPRLVVGEQYF
TRBV10-2,TRBJ2-7,CASRQWGFDEQYF
TRBV29-1,TRBJ2-1,CSASNNEQFF
TRBV30,TRBJ1-1,CAWGTGMNTEAFF
TRBV7-9,TRBJ2-2,CASSSTGLAGATGELFF
TRBV27,TRBJ2-1,CASSTAGTSGVNEQFF
TRBV5-4,TRBJ1-1,CASSLGHVEAFF
TRBV6-5,TRBJ1-5,CASSPQATVPPQHF
TRBV7-3,TRBJ1-4,CASSSTGPGVEKLFF
TRBV27,TRBJ1-1,CASSPTGMYTEAFF
TRBV5-1,TRBJ2-7,CASSKGLAGSTYEQYF
TRBV6-6,TRBJ2-3,CASRAGQGRTDTQYF
TRBV19,TRBJ2-7,CASRLGKLSYEQYF
TRBV5-1,TRBJ2-2,CASRAVANTGELFF
TRBV10-1,TRBJ2-5,CASSGGTGAWGETQYF
TRBV4-3,TRBJ1-2,CASSQAPSLQGTRDGYTF